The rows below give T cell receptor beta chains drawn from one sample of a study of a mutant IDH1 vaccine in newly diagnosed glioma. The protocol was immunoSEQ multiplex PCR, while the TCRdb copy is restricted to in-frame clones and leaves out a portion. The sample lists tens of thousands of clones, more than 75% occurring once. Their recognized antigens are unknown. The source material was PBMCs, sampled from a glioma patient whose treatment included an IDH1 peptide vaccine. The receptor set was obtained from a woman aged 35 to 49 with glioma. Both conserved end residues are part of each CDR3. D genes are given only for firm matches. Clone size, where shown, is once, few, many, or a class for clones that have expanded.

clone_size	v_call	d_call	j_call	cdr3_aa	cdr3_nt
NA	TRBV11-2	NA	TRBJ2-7	CASKRGGYEQYF	TGTGCCAGCAAAAGGGGGGGCTACGAGCAGTACTTC
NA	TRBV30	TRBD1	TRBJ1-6	CAWSVDRGRQGVHLHF	TGTGCCTGGAGTGTAGATCGTGGGCGACAGGGGGTACACCTCCACTTT
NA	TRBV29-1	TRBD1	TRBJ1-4	CSVATGAGEKLFF	TGCAGCGTTGCGACAGGGGCGGGGGAAAAACTGTTTTTT
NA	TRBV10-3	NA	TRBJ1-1	CAINDGPNTEAFF	TGTGCCATCAACGACGGACCGAACACTGAAGCTTTCTTT
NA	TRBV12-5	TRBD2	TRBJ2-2	CASGRRLAGQTGELFF	TGTGCTAGTGGCCGCCGACTAGCGGGGCAGACCGGGGAGCTGTTTTTT
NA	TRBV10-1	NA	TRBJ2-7	CAPARKTTFSYEQYF	TGCGCCCCCGCTAGGAAAACTACTTTCTCCTACGAGCAGTACTTC
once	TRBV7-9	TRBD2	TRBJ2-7	CASSLTSGGKREQYF	TGTGCCAGCAGCTTAACTAGCGGGGGAAAGAGGGAGCAGTACTTC
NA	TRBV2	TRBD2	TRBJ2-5	CASMRLAGTETQYF	TGTGCCAGCATGAGACTAGCGGGGACAGAGACCCAGTACTTC
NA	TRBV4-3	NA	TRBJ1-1	CASSPGPGPNTEAFF	TGCGCCAGCAGCCCCGGGCCTGGCCCGAACACTGAAGCTTTCTTT
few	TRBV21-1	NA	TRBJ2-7	CASSSTGTGGYEQYF	TGTGCCAGCAGCAGTACCGGGACAGGGGGCTACGAGCAGTACTTC
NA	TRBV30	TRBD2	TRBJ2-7	CAWIPSGGYYEQYF	TGTGCCTGGATACCTAGCGGGGGTTACTACGAGCAGTACTTC
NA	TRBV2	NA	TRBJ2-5	CASSGIAAETQYF	TGTGCCAGCAGTGGTATAGCGGCAGAGACCCAGTACTTC
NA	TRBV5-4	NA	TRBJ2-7	CASSSPDGSYEQYF	TGTGCCAGCAGCTCGCCAGATGGGTCCTACGAGCAGTACTTC
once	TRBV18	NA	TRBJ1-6	CASSPRTVSPLHF	TGTGCCAGCTCACCACGAACAGTATCACCCCTCCACTTT
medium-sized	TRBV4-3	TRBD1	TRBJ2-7	CASSQDSRQGAGEQYF	TGCGCCAGCAGCCAAGATTCCCGACAGGGGGCGGGGGAGCAGTACTTC
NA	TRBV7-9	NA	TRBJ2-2	CASSLADVGDGELFF	TGTGCCAGCAGCTTAGCGGACGTAGGCGACGGGGAGCTGTTTTTT
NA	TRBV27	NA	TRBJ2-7	CASSSRGLNEQYF	TGTGCCAGCAGTTCCAGGGGCTTAAACGAGCAGTACTTC
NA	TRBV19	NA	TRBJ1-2	CASSIAQTDIYGYTF	TGTGCCAGTAGTATAGCTCAGACCGATATCTATGGCTACACCTTC
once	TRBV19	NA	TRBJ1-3	CASSIDRDTSGNTIYF	TGTGCCAGTAGTATAGATCGGGACACCTCTGGAAACACCATATATTTT
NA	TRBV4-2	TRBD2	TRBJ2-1	CASSQEMAGPSGPREQFF	TGTGCCAGCAGCCAAGAAATGGCGGGGCCTAGCGGGCCTCGGGAGCAGTTCTTC
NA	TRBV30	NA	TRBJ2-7	CAWSVPGYEQYF	TGTGCCTGGAGTGTACCTGGCTACGAGCAGTACTTC
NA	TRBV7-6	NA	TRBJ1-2	CASGPNHNYGYTF	TGTGCCAGCGGGCCAAACCATAACTATGGCTACACCTTC
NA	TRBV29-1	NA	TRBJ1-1	CSVEDRRGTEAFF	TGCAGCGTTGAAGATCGGAGGGGTACTGAAGCTTTCTTT
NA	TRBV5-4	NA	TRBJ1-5	CASSLNGNQPQHF	TGTGCCAGCAGCTTAAACGGCAATCAGCCCCAGCATTTT
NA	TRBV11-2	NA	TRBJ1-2	CASSYRVGYTF	TGTGCCAGCAGTTACAGGGTCGGCTACACCTTC
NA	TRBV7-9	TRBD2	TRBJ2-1	CASSLRPAGGDNEQFF	TGTGCCAGCAGCTTACGCCCGGCGGGAGGAGACAATGAGCAGTTCTTC
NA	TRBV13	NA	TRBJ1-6	CASSGGGSNSPLHF	TGTGCCAGCAGCGGGGGGGGAAGCAATTCACCCCTCCACTTT
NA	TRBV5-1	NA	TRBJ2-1	CASSLAGPSSYNEQFF	TGCGCCAGCAGCTTGGCAGGCCCTTCATCCTACAATGAGCAGTTCTTC
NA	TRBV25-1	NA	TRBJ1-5	CASGGDSNQPQHF	TGTGCCAGCGGGGGGGACAGCAATCAGCCCCAGCATTTT
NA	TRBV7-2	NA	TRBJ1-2	CASSSSDGTTDGYTF	TGTGCCAGCAGCTCGAGCGACGGGACAACCGACGGCTACACCTTC
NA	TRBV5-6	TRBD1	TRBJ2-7	CASRYRDSSYEQYF	TGTGCCAGCAGATACCGGGACAGCTCCTACGAGCAGTACTTC
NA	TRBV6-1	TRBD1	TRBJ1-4	CASSEAGQGSEKLFF	TGTGCCAGCAGTGAAGCGGGACAGGGGAGCGAAAAACTGTTTTTT
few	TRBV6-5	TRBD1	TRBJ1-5	CASRRGGEGQPQHF	TGTGCCAGCAGGAGAGGGGGCGAGGGTCAGCCCCAGCATTTT
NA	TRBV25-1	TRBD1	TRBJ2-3	CASSRQGSSTDTQYF	TGTGCCAGCAGTAGACAGGGATCTAGCACAGATACGCAGTATTTT
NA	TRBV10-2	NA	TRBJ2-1	CASSGSYYNEQFF	TGCGCCAGCAGTGGATCTTATTACAATGAGCAGTTCTTC
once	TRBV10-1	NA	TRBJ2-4	CASSESLGKNIQYF	TGCGCCAGCAGTGAGAGTTTAGGCAAAAACATTCAGTACTTC